Following are 13 T cell receptor beta chains from one sample sequenced in a study of shared clonotypes between healthy human individuals. The protocol was immunoSEQ multiplex PCR, while the TCRdb copy is restricted to in-frame clones and leaves out a portion. The table has 2 million to 2.5 million clones, more than 90% seen once. The sequenced sample consisted of naive CD4+ T cells sorted from blood. Subset reported: CD45RA+ positively selected. The receptors originated from a man aged 18 to 35 in good health.

The chain employs TRBV28 and TRBJ1-1, with D unclear. This CDR3 is built from 16 residues. V lost 5 bases to trimming and J lost 0 bases, with 16 bases between them. CDR1 and CDR2 from the germline V gene are MDHEN and SYDVKM. CDR3 sequence reads: CASSQSVEAVNTEAFF. CDR3 bases: TGTGCCAGCAGTCAATCGGTTGAGGCCGTGAACACTGAAGCTTTCTTT.

V and J are TRBV6-1 and TRBJ1-2; D call uncertain. Germline lookup yields CDR1 MNHNS and CDR2 SASEGT. This CDR3 region has 13 residues. The V and J ends lost 10 bases and 7 bases respectively, with 19 bases between them. The CDR3 nucleotides read TGTGCCATTACTCCGGGTAGGTCGAGTGGCTACACCTTC. Its translation: CAITPGRSSGYTF.

V and J are TRBV5-4 and TRBJ2-1; 14 bases match TRBD2. J gave up 6 bases and V 0 bases, and 2 bases lay outside the gene matches. Germline V lookup: CDR1 SGHNT, CDR2 YYREEE (reference sequence). This CDR3 comprises 16 residues. The DNA of the CDR3 is TGTGCCAGCAGCTTGGGGGGACTAGCGGGGGCCAATGAGCAGTTCTTC. Translated, it gives CASSLGGLAGANEQFF.

A remark on this clone: The identical CDR3 is also encoded by other nucleotide sequences in the sample. The chain combines TRBV7-2 with TRBJ1-1; D remains unclear. Trimming left V 4 bases short and J 1 base short, with 7 bases between. The CDR3 length is 13 residues. Looked up from germline, CDR1 is SGHTA and CDR2 is FQGNSA. CDR3 sequence reads: CASSSPGNTEAFF. The CDR3 nucleotides are TGTGCCAGCAGCTCACCGGGGAACACTGAAGCTTTCTTT.

The chain has TRBV6-4 and TRBJ1-1; D is unresolved. The CDR3 runs to 11 residues. V dropped 7 bases and J dropped 7 bases, with 10 bases sitting between them. Looked up from germline, CDR1 is MRHNA and CDR2 is SNTAGT. As DNA, the CDR3 is TGTGCCAGCATTGTAGTTCGTGAAGCTTTCTTT. Translation gives CASIVVREAFF.

The V and J genes are TRBV10-1 and TRBJ2-1; D not resolved. V shed 2 bases and J shed 7 bases, with 6 bases lying between them. Per the germline V gene, CDR1 is WNHNN and CDR2 is SYGVQD (reference sequence). The CDR3 is made up of 12 amino acids. For the CDR3, the DNA is TGCGCCAGCAGTGAGGCAGGAAATGAGCAGTTCTTC. It encodes CASSEAGNEQFF.

This chain joins TRBV10-3 and TRBJ2-7; tentative D call: TRBD1 (5 bases). The length of the CDR3 is 14 residues. Germline CDR1 is ENHRY and CDR2 is SYGVKD. Trimming removed 4 bases from V and 5 bases from J, with 15 bases in between. CDR3 sequence reads: CAISAGRAANEQYF. The CDR3 bases are TGTGCCATCAGTGCTGGCAGGGCGGCCAACGAGCAGTACTTC.

The rearrangement joins TRBV18 to TRBJ1-5, with 8 nucleotides matching TRBD1. CDR3 length: 15 amino acids. The V segment lost 6 bases and the J segment 6 bases; nucleotides outside the gene matches: 10. Germline CDR1 is KGHSH and CDR2 is LQKENI. CDR3 coding DNA: TGTGCCAGCTCCCTACAGGGGGAAATTGGTCAGCCCCAGCATTTT. It specifies CASSLQGEIGQPQHF.

The V call is TRBV5-4, the J call TRBJ2-6; 8 bases align to TRBD1. V shed 3 bases and J 0 bases; nucleotides not matched to a gene: 11. Germline CDR1 is SGHNT and CDR2 is YYREEE (reference sequence). The CDR3 is 19 residues long. The CDR3 protein is CASSSWDRFKGSGANVLTF. DNA of the CDR3: TGTGCCAGCAGCTCGTGGGACAGGTTCAAAGGCTCTGGGGCCAACGTCCTGACTTTC.

For this clone: The same CDR3 is also encoded by other DNA sequences in this sample. This rearrangement joins TRBV7-6 to TRBJ2-2, with D uncertain. From germline, CDR1 is SGHVS and CDR2 FNYEAQ. V lost 0 bases to trimming and J lost 7 bases, with 6 bases between them. The CDR3 totals 13 residues. CDR3 coding DNA: TGTGCCAGCAGCTTAGCTGGGATCGGGGAGCTGTTTTTT. Protein: CASSLAGIGELFF.

V is TRBV6-1 and J is TRBJ2-2, with D perhaps matching TRBD2 (6 bases). This CDR3 is 15 amino acids long. The V end was cut by 6 bases, the J end by 7 bases, with 18 bases between. Germline CDR1 reads MNHNS; CDR2 reads SASEGT. The DNA for the CDR3 is TGTGCCAGCAGCCCAGGGACGGTGGGAGGCGGGGAGCTGTTTTTT. This gives the protein CASSPGTVGGGELFF.

On this clone itself: In the same sample, other DNA sequences code for this CDR3. V usage is TRBV28 and J usage is TRBJ1-3; 8 positions match TRBD1. The germline gives CDR1 MDHEN, CDR2 SYDVKM. There are 14 residues in the CDR3. Germline trimming cut 6 bases from V and 0 bases from J; bases unmatched to any gene: 1. CDR3 amino acids: CASRDRASGNTIYF. CDR3 nucleotides: TGTGCCAGCAGGGACAGGGCCTCTGGAAACACCATATATTTT.

The V call is TRBV27, the J call TRBJ2-2, with D perhaps given as TRBD1 or TRBD2 (6 bases each). Germline V gene data show CDR1 as MNHEY and CDR2 as SMNVEV (reference sequence). The CDR3 is made up of 15 amino acids. Trimming took off 6 bases at V and 2 bases at J, with 13 bases between the two ends. CDR3 DNA sequence: TGTGCCAGCAGGGAGGGGACAACAAACACCGGGGAGCTGTTTTTT. As protein: CASREGTTNTGELFF.